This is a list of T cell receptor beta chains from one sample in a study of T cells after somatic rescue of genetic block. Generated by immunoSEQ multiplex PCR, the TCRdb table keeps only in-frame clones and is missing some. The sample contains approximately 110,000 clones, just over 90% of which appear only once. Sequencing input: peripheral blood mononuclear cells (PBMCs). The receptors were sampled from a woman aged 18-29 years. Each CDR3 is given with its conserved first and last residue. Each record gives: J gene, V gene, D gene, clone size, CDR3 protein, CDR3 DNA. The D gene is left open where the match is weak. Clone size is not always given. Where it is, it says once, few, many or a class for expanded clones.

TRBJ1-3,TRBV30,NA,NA,CAHLTPGNTIYF,TGTGCCCACCTCACCCCCGGAAACACCATATATTTT
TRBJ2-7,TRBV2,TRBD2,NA,CASLSGTYEQYF,TGTGCCAGCCTTAGCGGGACCTACGAGCAGTACTTC
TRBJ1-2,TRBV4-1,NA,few,CASSQEASSYGYTF,TGCGCCAGCAGCCAAGAAGCATCCTCCTATGGCTACACCTTC
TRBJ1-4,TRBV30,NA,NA,CACRTSDRREKLFF,TGTGCCTGTCGGACATCTGACAGGAGGGAAAAACTGTTTTTT
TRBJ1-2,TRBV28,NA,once,CASSLPGGYGYTF,TGTGCCAGCAGTTTGCCAGGAGGATATGGCTACACCTTC
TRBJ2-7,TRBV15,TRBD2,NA,CATSSTSSGRGAVGDYEQYF,TGTGCCACCAGCTCCACTTCATCGGGGCGGGGGGCCGTTGGAGACTACGAGCAGTACTTC
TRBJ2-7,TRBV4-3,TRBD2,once,CASSQVTGGLTEQYF,TGCGCCAGCAGCCAAGTTACGGGGGGATTGACCGAGCAGTACTTC
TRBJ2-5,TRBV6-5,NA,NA,CASSLGQGLETQYF,TGTGCCAGCAGTTTGGGGCAGGGGCTAGAGACCCAGTACTTC
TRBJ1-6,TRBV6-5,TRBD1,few,CASSPRDRASPLHF,TGTGCCAGCAGCCCCCGGGACAGGGCTTCACCCCTCCACTTT
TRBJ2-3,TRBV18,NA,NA,CASRDGRGGDTQYF,TGTGCCAGCCGGGACGGCAGGGGTGGAGATACGCAGTATTTT
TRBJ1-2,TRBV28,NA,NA,CASSPNTGLRYGYTF,TGTGCCAGCAGCCCGAATACCGGCCTTCGCTATGGCTACACCTTC
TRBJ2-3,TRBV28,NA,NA,CASSLGADTSTDTQYF,TGTGCCAGCAGTTTAGGGGCAGACACTAGCACAGATACGCAGTATTTT
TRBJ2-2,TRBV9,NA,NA,CASSVEAGELFF,TGTGCCAGCAGCGTAGAAGCCGGGGAGCTGTTTTTT
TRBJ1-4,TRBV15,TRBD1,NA,CATSPGGTGTKNEKLFF,TGTGCCACCAGCCCGGGGGGGACAGGGACTAAGAATGAAAAACTGTTTTTT
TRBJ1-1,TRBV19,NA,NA,CASRWGRNTEAFF,TGTGCCAGTAGATGGGGGAGGAACACTGAAGCTTTCTTT
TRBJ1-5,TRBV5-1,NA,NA,CASSLSSNQPQHF,TGCGCCAGCAGCTTGTCGAGCAATCAGCCCCAGCATTTT
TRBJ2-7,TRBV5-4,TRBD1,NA,CASSFEGQGIGEQYF,TGTGCCAGCAGCTTTGAGGGACAGGGGATCGGCGAGCAGTACTTC
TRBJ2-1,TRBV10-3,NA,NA,CAISPSYNEQFF,TGTGCCATCAGCCCCTCTTACAATGAGCAGTTCTTC
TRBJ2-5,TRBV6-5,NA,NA,CASSPRGGETQYF,TGTGCCAGCAGTCCGAGGGGGGGAGAGACCCAGTACTTC
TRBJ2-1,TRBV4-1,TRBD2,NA,CASSQGPEPSGGPYNEQFF,TGCGCCAGCAGCCAGGGACCTGAACCTAGCGGGGGGCCCTACAATGAGCAGTTCTTC
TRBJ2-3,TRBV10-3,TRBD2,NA,CAISALAGDSDTQYF,TGTGCCATCAGTGCCCTAGCGGGGGATTCAGATACGCAGTATTTT
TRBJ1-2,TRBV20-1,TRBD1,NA,CSATGGFGYTF,TGCAGTGCTACAGGGGGCTTTGGCTACACCTTC
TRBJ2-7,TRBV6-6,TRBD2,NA,CASSDPQVAGAGEQYF,TGTGCCAGCTCTGACCCACAGGTAGCGGGGGCGGGCGAGCAGTACTTC
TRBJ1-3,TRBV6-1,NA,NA,CASTLVSGNTIYF,TGTGCCAGCACACTTGTCTCTGGAAACACCATATATTTT
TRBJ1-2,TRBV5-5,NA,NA,CASSLVGTKSYGYTF,TGTGCCAGCAGCTTGGTCGGGACCAAGTCTTATGGCTACACCTTC
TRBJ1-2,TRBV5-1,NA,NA,CASSLGLGDGYTF,TGCGCCAGCAGCTTAGGCCTAGGGGATGGCTACACCTTC
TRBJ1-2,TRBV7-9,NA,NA,CASSLVVDYVYTF,TGTGCCAGCAGCTTAGTTGTAGACTATGTCTACACCTTC
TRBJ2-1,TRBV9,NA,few,CASSAYLSSYNEQFF,TGTGCCAGCAGCGCCTACCTGAGCTCCTACAATGAGCAGTTCTTC
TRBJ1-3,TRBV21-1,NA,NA,CASSKADRLHTIYF,TGTGCCAGCAGCAAAGCGGACAGGTTGCACACCATATATTTT
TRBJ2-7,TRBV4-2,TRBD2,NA,CASSQDRGGGDVIYEQYF,TGTGCCAGCAGCCAAGATCGAGGCGGGGGGGATGTCATCTACGAGCAGTACTTC
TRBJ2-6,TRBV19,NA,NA,CASRVQGSGANVLTF,TGTGCCAGTAGAGTACAGGGTTCCGGGGCCAACGTCCTGACTTTC
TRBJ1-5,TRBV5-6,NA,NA,CASSLGLDRDQPQHF,TGTGCCAGCAGCTTGGGGCTAGATAGGGATCAGCCCCAGCATTTT
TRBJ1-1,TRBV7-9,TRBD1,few,CASSLGTGTFF,TGTGCCAGCAGCTTAGGGACAGGGACTTTCTTT
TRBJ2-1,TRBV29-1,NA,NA,CSVESRGRYNEQFF,TGCAGCGTTGAATCCAGGGGCCGCTACAATGAGCAGTTCTTC
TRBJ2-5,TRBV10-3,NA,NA,CAISEAQGGLKTQYF,TGTGCCATCAGTGAGGCGCAGGGGGGGTTGAAGACCCAGTACTTC
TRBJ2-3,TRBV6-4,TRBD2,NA,CASRGLAGGGDTQYF,TGTGCCAGCAGAGGACTAGCGGGGGGTGGAGATACGCAGTATTTT
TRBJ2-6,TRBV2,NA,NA,CASRGGPLSGANVLTF,TGTGCCAGCAGGGGGGGTCCTCTCTCTGGGGCCAACGTCCTGACTTTC
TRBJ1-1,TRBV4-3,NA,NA,CASSHGDTEAFF,TGCGCCAGCAGCCACGGCGACACTGAAGCTTTCTTT
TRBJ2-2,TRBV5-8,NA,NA,CASSPRAGRTGELFF,TGTGCCAGCAGCCCGCGGGCAGGGCGCACCGGGGAGCTGTTTTTT
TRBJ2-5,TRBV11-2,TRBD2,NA,CASSLAGGWDRETQYF,TGTGCCAGCAGTTTAGCGGGGGGATGGGATCGAGAGACCCAGTACTTC
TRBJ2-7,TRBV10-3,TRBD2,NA,CAISAASGGNYEQYF,TGTGCCATCAGTGCGGCTAGCGGGGGAAACTACGAGCAGTACTTC
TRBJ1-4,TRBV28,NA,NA,CASSSPGVEKLFF,TGTGCCAGCAGCTCTCCCGGGGTTGAAAAACTGTTTTTT
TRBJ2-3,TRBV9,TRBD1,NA,CASTKGQGAGTQYF,TGTGCCAGCACGAAGGGACAGGGGGCCGGTACGCAGTATTTT
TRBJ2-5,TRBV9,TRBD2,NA,CASSALAGRETQYF,TGTGCCAGCAGCGCCTTAGCGGGGAGGGAGACCCAGTACTTC
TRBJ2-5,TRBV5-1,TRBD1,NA,CASSSLTGGTRETQYF,TGCGCCAGCAGCTCCCTGACAGGGGGAACACGGGAGACCCAGTACTTC
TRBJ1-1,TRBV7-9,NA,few,CASSSKAGEAFF,TGTGCCAGCAGCTCCAAGGCGGGTGAAGCTTTCTTT
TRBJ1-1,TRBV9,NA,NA,CASSVYRDGTEAFF,TGTGCCAGCAGCGTGTACAGGGATGGCACTGAAGCTTTCTTT
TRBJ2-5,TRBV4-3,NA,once,CASSQEGGKGRETQYF,TGCGCCAGCAGCCAAGAAGGGGGAAAAGGGCGGGAGACCCAGTACTTC
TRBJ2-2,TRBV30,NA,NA,CAWSVHGEVGELFF,TGTGCCTGGAGTGTACACGGGGAGGTCGGGGAGCTGTTTTTT